The 16 T cell receptor beta chains reported below all come from one sample, sequenced in a study of blood T cell repertoires in COVID-19. The table came from immunoSEQ multiplex PCR; TCRdb's copy has only in-frame clones and leaves some out. The sample contains a few hundred thousand clones, 86% of which appear only once. The sequenced sample consisted of peripheral blood. These TCRs come from a man aged 18-30 years with active or convalescent COVID-19.

This clone has just a few counts. The rearrangement uses TRBV15 and TRBJ2-7; 8 bases fit TRBD1. The CDR3 has 15 amino acids. With V trimmed by 4 bases and J by 3 bases, 8 bases remained unmatched. Germline loops: CDR1 LNHNV, CDR2 YYDKDF (reference sequence). The CDR3 coding sequence is TGTGCCACCAGCACAGACAGGGGTTGGGTCTACGAGCAGTACTTC. This codes for CATSTDRGWVYEQYF. Variable domain in full (rest from reference TRBV15 and TRBJ2-7): DAMVIQNPRYQVTQFGKPVTLSCSQTLNHNVMYWYQQKSSQAPKLLFHYYDKDFNNEADTPDNFQSRRPNTSFCFLDIRSPGLGDTAMYLCATSTDRGWVYEQYFGPGTRLTVT.

CDR3: CASGSPGFDYEQFF. CDR3 nucleotides: TGTGCCAGCGGGTCGCCGGGATTCGACTATGAGCAGTTCTTC. The rearrangement links TRBV11-3 to TRBJ2-1; a possible D gene is TRBD2 (5 bases). The CDR3 totals 14 residues. Germline V gene lookup returns CDR1 SGHNT and CDR2 YENEEA. V lost 8 bases to trimming and J lost 8 bases, with 19 bases between them.

The chain carries TRBV28 and TRBJ2-1; 10 bases agree with TRBD2. The germline gives CDR1 MDHEN, CDR2 SYDVKM. V shed 7 bases and J 9 bases; nucleotides not matched to a gene: 12. CDR3 size: 15 residues. CDR3 bases: TGTGCCAGCAAGTCCCAGCCAGCGGGGGGGCCTGAGCAGTTCTTC. This sequence encodes CASKSQPAGGPEQFF.

This clone was detected once. The chain joins TRBV12-3 or TRBV12-4 to TRBJ1-5, with D perhaps TRBD1 (5 bases). The germline V and J ends were trimmed by 6 bases and 1 base, with 7 bases remaining between them. The CDR3 is made up of 13 amino acids. CDR3 sequence: CASRRGSNQPQHF. For the CDR3, the DNA is TGTGCCAGCAGGCGGGGGAGCAATCAGCCCCAGCATTTT.

The V call is TRBV7-9, the J call TRBJ1-2, with a weak D call TRBD1 (6 bases). Per the germline V gene, CDR1 is SEHNR and CDR2 is FQNEAQ (reference sequence). The V end lost 2 bases, the J end lost 4 bases, and 14 bases lay between the germline ends. The CDR3 covers 15 residues. The CDR3, as DNA: TGTGCCAGCAGCTTATCGGGACAAAATTTCTATGGCTACACCTTC. It specifies CASSLSGQNFYGYTF.

The chain uses TRBV6-5 and TRBJ1-2; D might be TRBD1 (6 bases). V was clipped by 6 bases and J by 3 bases, with 17 bases between them. The CDR3 has 15 residues. The V gene's germline CDR1 is MNHEY and CDR2 SVGAGI. CDR3 bases: TGTGCCAGCAGAAGGTCCGGGACACCCGACTATGGCTACACCTTC. Its translation is CASRRSGTPDYGYTF.

The chain carries TRBV3-1 (or the pseudogene TRBV3-2) and TRBJ2-2, with 8 bases fitting TRBD1. The trim removed 4 bases at V and 4 bases at J, leaving 5 bases unmatched. The CDR3 has 15 amino acids. Germline assignment: CDR1 LGHDT and CDR2 YNNKEL (reference sequence). The CDR3 protein is CASSLTGDGTGELFF. CDR3 DNA sequence: TGTGCCAGCAGCCTGACAGGGGACGGCACCGGGGAGCTGTTTTTT.

Points on this clone: Compared with germline, one end of the junction differs, possibly owing to a read error. This chain connects TRBV6-5 to TRBJ1-2; 7 bases line up with TRBD1. Germline V gene lookup returns CDR1 MNHEY and CDR2 SVGAGI. This CDR3 is built from 14 residues. This chain's CDR3 is CASRYRGFTGGYTF. DNA for the CDR3: TGTGCCAGCCGTTACAGGGGTTTTACTGGTGGCTACACCTTC.

The rearrangement uses TRBV18 and TRBJ1-4, with 9 bases that match TRBD1. This CDR3 is built from 14 residues. Unmatched junction bases numbered 2, after V lost 2 bases and J lost 7 bases. Germline V CDR1 and CDR2: KGHSH, LQKENI. CDR3 DNA: TGTGCCAGCTCACCAGGGACAGGGCCTGAAAAACTGTTTTTT. Translating it yields CASSPGTGPEKLFF.

The rearrangement links TRBV9 to TRBJ1-2; 8 nucleotides line up with TRBD1. Germline V gene data show CDR1 as SGDLS and CDR2 as YYNGEE. V shed 4 bases and J 3 bases; nucleotides not matched to a gene: 5. CDR3 size: 14 residues. The CDR3, as DNA: TGTGCCAGCAGCCCTTGGACAGGGTACTATGGCTACACCTTC. This gives the protein CASSPWTGYYGYTF.

CDR3 residues: CASAPDREYNEQFF. The CDR3 DNA is TGTGCCAGCGCTCCGGACAGGGAATACAATGAGCAGTTCTTC. The chain links TRBV6-5 to TRBJ2-1, with TRBD1 identical over 8 bases. Looked up from germline, CDR1 is MNHEY and CDR2 is SVGAGI. CDR3 size: 14 residues. V was pared by 8 bases and J by 4 bases, with 7 bases of the junction left unmatched.

V gene TRBV2 combines with J gene TRBJ1-6; D may be TRBD1 (6 bases). V lost 6 bases, J lost 10 bases, and 13 bases lay in between. Germline V gene sequence: CDR1 SNHLY, CDR2 FYNNEI. The CDR3 spans 13 residues. The CDR3 DNA sequence: TGTGCCAGCAGACCAATGGGGGCCTCACCCCTCCACTTT. It specifies CASRPMGASPLHF.

This chain joins TRBV9 and TRBJ2-5; D remains unclear. This CDR3 region has 13 residues. Trimming shortened V by 0 bases and J by 5 bases, and 8 bases separated the two germline ends. The germline V gene encodes CDR1 SGDLS and CDR2 YYNGEE. The CDR3 coding sequence is TGTGCCAGCAGCGTAGACATATCGGAGACCCAGTACTTC. The encoded protein is CASSVDISETQYF.

This sequence joins TRBV6-5 and TRBJ2-2; the match to TRBD1 covers 8 bases. The trim removed 6 bases at V and 5 bases at J, leaving 5 bases unmatched. CDR3 length: 14 amino acids. Per germline, CDR1 MNHEY and CDR2 SVGAGI. Here the CDR3 reads CASRGTGFTGELFF. The CDR3 DNA is TGTGCCAGCAGAGGGACAGGTTTTACCGGGGAGCTGTTTTTT.

Only a few counts were recorded for this clone. The chain joins TRBV14 to TRBJ1-2; D unclear. Looked up from germline, CDR1 is SGHDN and CDR2 is FVKESK. The ends were cut back, 0 bases at V and 7 bases at J, with 9 bases in the middle. There are 13 residues in the CDR3. Here the CDR3 DNA reads TGTGCCAGCAGCCAAGATGGGCCGGTTGGCTACACCTTC. Translation gives CASSQDGPVGYTF.

This rearrangement joins TRBV7-2 to TRBJ2-7; 7 bases line up with TRBD1. The CDR3 has 15 amino acids. Germline V lookup: CDR1 SGHTA, CDR2 FQGNSA. The trim removed 6 bases at V and 0 bases at J, leaving 8 bases unmatched. CDR3 nucleotide sequence: TGTGCCAGCAGACAAACAGGGGATAGCTCCTACGAGCAGTACTTC. It encodes CASRQTGDSSYEQYF. Full variable domain (outside the CDR3, taken from reference TRBV7-2 and TRBJ2-7): GAGVSQSPSNKVTEKGKDVELRCDPISGHTALYWYRQSLGQGLEFLIYFQGNSAPDKSGLPSDRFSAERTGGSVSTLTIQRTQQEDSAVYLCASRQTGDSSYEQYFGPGTRLTVT.